The clone carrying this T cell receptor beta chain showed up many times. Its antigen is not known. TCRdb fed the RT-PCR reads into MiXCR, producing one record per CDR3 protein. There are around 760,000 distinct CDR3 sequences in the sample; approximately 15% occur only once, and 6% to 7% lies in the top ten. The data were obtained in a study of response to subunit inactivated influenza vaccine. Study results and caveats: The authors put forward the suggestion that each seasonal influenza vaccination may bring in only a limited number of new T cells.

The source of this sequence is a middle-aged man who received an inactivated influenza vaccine. The sequences come from PBMCs from blood, collected 14 to 15 days before vaccination.

The DNA of the CDR3 is TGTGCCAGCAGCCAAGACGGACAGGGGAATGGCTACACCTTC. The encoded protein is CASSQDGQGNGYTF. This rearrangement joins TRBV4-2 to TRBJ1-2; 9 nucleotides align to TRBD1. V lost 0 bases to trimming and J lost 6 bases; unmatched junction nucleotides: 2. Looked up from germline, CDR1 is LGHNA and CDR2 is YNFKEQ. There are 14 residues in the CDR3.